The rows below give T cell receptor beta chains drawn from one sample of a study of T-cell reconstitution after alpha-beta-depleted transplantation in children. MiXCR, applied by TCRdb to the PCR reads, yields one record per CDR3 protein. The sample records some 830,000 distinct CDR3 sequences, roughly 15% being singletons. The specimen comprised PBMCs, mostly from graft donor cells, sampled 360 days after TCRalphabeta/CD19-depleted stem cell transplant. The receptor source for this set is a male patient under 18 who had a stem cell transplant for acute lymphoblastic leukemia, so the T cells may come from the graft donor. The CDR3 runs from the conserved cysteine through the conserved F or W. The order of the fields is J gene, V gene, clone size, D gene, CDR3 DNA, CDR3 protein. The D gene is left open where the match is weak. Expanded clones are given a class, and other clones once, few, many or no size at all.

j_gene: TRBJ2-3
v_gene: TRBV7-3
abundance: -
d_gene: TRBD2
CDR3nt: TGTGCCAGCAGCTTATGTTGGGGCGGGAGGCTTCCAGATACGCAGTATTTT
CDR3aa: CASSLCWGGRLPDTQYF

j_gene: TRBJ2-7
v_gene: TRBV5-1
abundance: few
d_gene: TRBD1
CDR3nt: TGCGCCAGCAGCTTGGCCTGGACAGGGTCGTACGAGCAGTACTTC
CDR3aa: CASSLAWTGSYEQYF

j_gene: TRBJ1-1
v_gene: TRBV5-1
abundance: few
d_gene: -
CDR3nt: TGCGCCAGCAGCCCTACTTCTTGGGGAAGTCTAGCTGAAGCTTTCTTT
CDR3aa: CASSPTSWGSLAEAFF

j_gene: TRBJ1-1
v_gene: TRBV6-5
abundance: few
d_gene: TRBD1
CDR3nt: TGTGCCAGCAGTTACTCCGGGACAGTGAACACTGAAGCTTTCTTT
CDR3aa: CASSYSGTVNTEAFF

j_gene: TRBJ2-3
v_gene: TRBV15
abundance: few
d_gene: TRBD2
CDR3nt: TGTGCCACCAGCGAACGACTCCGGACGAGCGGGAGTACAGATACGCAGTATTTT
CDR3aa: CATSERLRTSGSTDTQYF

j_gene: TRBJ2-1
v_gene: TRBV27
abundance: -
d_gene: -
CDR3nt: TGTGCCAGCAGTTACAGCGTCTACAATGAGCAGTTCTTC
CDR3aa: CASSYSVYNEQFF

j_gene: TRBJ2-1
v_gene: TRBV27
abundance: -
d_gene: -
CDR3nt: TGTGCCAGCGGTCCCCGTGGGGGCGCCTCCTACAATGAGCAGTTCTTC
CDR3aa: CASGPRGGASYNEQFF

j_gene: TRBJ2-5
v_gene: TRBV4-3
abundance: many
d_gene: -
CDR3nt: TGCGCCAGCAGCCAATACCTGGGGGAGACCCAGTACTTC
CDR3aa: CASSQYLGETQYF

j_gene: TRBJ2-3
v_gene: TRBV7-2
abundance: -
d_gene: -
CDR3nt: TGTGCCAGCAGCTTAGTTCCTTTTAGCACAGATACGCAGTATTTT
CDR3aa: CASSLVPFSTDTQYF

j_gene: TRBJ2-3
v_gene: TRBV7-3
abundance: few
d_gene: TRBD2
CDR3nt: TGTGCCAGCAGCTTAGGACTAGCGGTTTCGGGGGATACGCAGTATTTT
CDR3aa: CASSLGLAVSGDTQYF

j_gene: TRBJ2-7
v_gene: TRBV12-3/TRBV12-4
abundance: few
d_gene: -
CDR3nt: TGTGCCAGCAGTTTAAGAGAAGGGGCGCCCTACGAGCAGTACTTC
CDR3aa: CASSLREGAPYEQYF

j_gene: TRBJ2-2
v_gene: TRBV7-7
abundance: few
d_gene: -
CDR3nt: TGTGCCAGCAGCCTCGTTAAGGGCACCGGGGAGCTGTTTTTT
CDR3aa: CASSLVKGTGELFF

j_gene: TRBJ1-5
v_gene: TRBV10-2
abundance: -
d_gene: -
CDR3nt: TGCGCCAGCAGTGATTTGTCGGGGGGCCGGAGCAATCAGCCCCAGCATTTT
CDR3aa: CASSDLSGGRSNQPQHF

j_gene: TRBJ2-7
v_gene: TRBV12-3/TRBV12-4
abundance: many
d_gene: TRBD1
CDR3nt: TGTGCCAGCAGGGAGACAGGGTACCCCTACGAGCAGTACTTC
CDR3aa: CASRETGYPYEQYF

j_gene: TRBJ2-2
v_gene: TRBV29-1
abundance: -
d_gene: -
CDR3nt: TGCAGCGTTGGGGCAGGGAAAGACCTAATCGCCGGGGAGCTGTTTTTT
CDR3aa: CSVGAGKDLIAGELFF

j_gene: TRBJ2-1
v_gene: TRBV20-1
abundance: -
d_gene: TRBD2
CDR3nt: TGCAGTGCTAGGGGTAGCGGGACCTACAATGAGCAGTTCTTC
CDR3aa: CSARGSGTYNEQFF

j_gene: TRBJ2-3
v_gene: TRBV7-2
abundance: -
d_gene: -
CDR3nt: TGTGCCAGCAGCCTAATCTATGGGGGGAGTACGCAGTATTTT
CDR3aa: CASSLIYGGSTQYF

j_gene: TRBJ2-7
v_gene: TRBV5-1
abundance: -
d_gene: TRBD1
CDR3nt: TGCGCCAGCAGCCCCCGGACAGGGTTCGACGAGCAGTACTTC
CDR3aa: CASSPRTGFDEQYF

j_gene: TRBJ2-5
v_gene: TRBV5-1
abundance: few
d_gene: TRBD2
CDR3nt: TGCGCCAGCAGCCCAAAAGTACTAGCGGGAGTGGAGACCCAGTACTTC
CDR3aa: CASSPKVLAGVETQYF

j_gene: TRBJ2-7
v_gene: TRBV29-1
abundance: many
d_gene: -
CDR3nt: TGCAGCGTGTGGTCGGGTTACGAGCAGTACTTC
CDR3aa: CSVWSGYEQYF

j_gene: TRBJ2-5
v_gene: TRBV20-1
abundance: many
d_gene: -
CDR3nt: TGCAGTGCTAGACGGGCGTCATGGGAGACCCAGTACTTC
CDR3aa: CSARRASWETQYF

j_gene: TRBJ2-7
v_gene: TRBV12-3/TRBV12-4
abundance: few
d_gene: TRBD1
CDR3nt: TGTGCCAGCAGTTATGGGCCATGGTCGACCGGGACAGTCTCCTACGAGCAGTACTTC
CDR3aa: CASSYGPWSTGTVSYEQYF

j_gene: TRBJ2-5
v_gene: TRBV5-1
abundance: few
d_gene: TRBD1
CDR3nt: TGCGCCAGCAGCTTGGATGTAGTGACAGGGGGCGAAGAGACCCAGTACTTC
CDR3aa: CASSLDVVTGGEETQYF

j_gene: TRBJ2-3
v_gene: TRBV12-3/TRBV12-4
abundance: -
d_gene: -
CDR3nt: TGTGCCAGCAGTCCTTTGGGGGAGCGGAGCACAGATACGCAGTATTTT
CDR3aa: CASSPLGERSTDTQYF

j_gene: TRBJ2-5
v_gene: TRBV13
abundance: few
d_gene: TRBD1
CDR3nt: TGTGCCACCCCTGGCGGTAAGAAACAGGGGCAGGAGACCCAGTACTTC
CDR3aa: CATPGGKKQGQETQYF

j_gene: TRBJ2-7
v_gene: TRBV12-3/TRBV12-4
abundance: -
d_gene: TRBD2
CDR3nt: TGTGCCAGCTCTTATGGACTAGCGGGAACCTACGAGCAGTACTTC
CDR3aa: CASSYGLAGTYEQYF

j_gene: TRBJ2-7
v_gene: TRBV3-1
abundance: -
d_gene: -
CDR3nt: TGTGCCAGCAGCCAAGATGGATGGGCCTCATCCTACGAGCAGTACTTC
CDR3aa: CASSQDGWASSYEQYF

j_gene: TRBJ1-2
v_gene: TRBV3-1
abundance: -
d_gene: TRBD1
CDR3nt: TGTGCCAGCAGCCAAGGGGGGACAGGGCTCATCTATGGCTACACCTTC
CDR3aa: CASSQGGTGLIYGYTF

j_gene: TRBJ2-4
v_gene: TRBV7-2
abundance: -
d_gene: TRBD1
CDR3nt: TGTGCCAGCAGCTCGACGTACGGGACAGCCTTGGAGAGAGTGCACTTC
CDR3aa: CASSSTYGTALERVHF

j_gene: TRBJ1-4
v_gene: TRBV10-3
abundance: -
d_gene: -
CDR3nt: TGTGCCATCAGTGAGCCAACCACGGAAAAACTGTTTTTT
CDR3aa: CAISEPTTEKLFF

j_gene: TRBJ1-2
v_gene: TRBV5-1
abundance: -
d_gene: TRBD1
CDR3nt: TGCGCCAGCAGCTTGTACAGGGGATCCAACTATGGCTACACCTTC
CDR3aa: CASSLYRGSNYGYTF

j_gene: TRBJ2-3
v_gene: TRBV4-1
abundance: few
d_gene: -
CDR3nt: TGCGCCAGCAGCCAAGATAGAGGGGTGAGATTGGAGTTCGGCACAGATACGCAGTATTTT
CDR3aa: CASSQDRGVRLEFGTDTQYF

j_gene: TRBJ2-7
v_gene: TRBV5-1
abundance: -
d_gene: -
CDR3nt: TGCGCCAGCAGCTTGGTGCGGGCGCAATCCTACGAGCAGTACTTC
CDR3aa: CASSLVRAQSYEQYF

j_gene: TRBJ1-2
v_gene: TRBV14
abundance: -
d_gene: -
CDR3nt: TGTGCCAGCAGCCAAGCCCTGATAAACTATGGCTACACCTTC
CDR3aa: CASSQALINYGYTF

j_gene: TRBJ2-5
v_gene: TRBV5-1
abundance: -
d_gene: -
CDR3nt: TGCGCCAGCAGAAAGCTCCAAGAGACCCAGTACTTC
CDR3aa: CASRKLQETQYF

j_gene: TRBJ1-4
v_gene: TRBV20-1
abundance: -
d_gene: TRBD1
CDR3nt: TGCAGTGCTAGAGATAGGGACAGGGAGTGGTTTGGTAATGAAAAACTGTTTTTT
CDR3aa: CSARDRDREWFGNEKLFF

j_gene: TRBJ2-2
v_gene: TRBV7-9
abundance: -
d_gene: -
CDR3nt: TGTGCCAGCAGCTTAGAAACAGGGATGACCGGGGAGCTGTTTTTT
CDR3aa: CASSLETGMTGELFF

j_gene: TRBJ2-1
v_gene: TRBV11-2
abundance: -
d_gene: TRBD2
CDR3nt: TGTGCCAGCGAGGGGCTAGCGGGAGTTATTGAGCAGTTCTTC
CDR3aa: CASEGLAGVIEQFF

j_gene: TRBJ2-1
v_gene: TRBV7-9
abundance: many
d_gene: -
CDR3nt: TGTGCCAGCAGCTTAGTACGTGAGCAGTTCTTC
CDR3aa: CASSLVREQFF

j_gene: TRBJ2-1
v_gene: TRBV25-1
abundance: few
d_gene: -
CDR3nt: TGTGCCAGCAGTGGATGGACTGTTAGCTCCTACAATGAGCAGTTCTTC
CDR3aa: CASSGWTVSSYNEQFF

j_gene: TRBJ2-1
v_gene: TRBV29-1
abundance: -
d_gene: TRBD2
CDR3nt: TGCAGCGTTCAGCGGGAGATACGCAATGAGCAGTTCTTC
CDR3aa: CSVQREIRNEQFF

j_gene: TRBJ2-3
v_gene: TRBV20-1
abundance: many
d_gene: -
CDR3nt: TGCAGTGGCGGATGGGTAGATACGCAGTATTTT
CDR3aa: CSGGWVDTQYF

j_gene: TRBJ2-5
v_gene: TRBV7-3
abundance: -
d_gene: -
CDR3nt: TGTGCCAGCAGCTCCTTAGCGGAGCCCCAAGAGACCCAGTACTTC
CDR3aa: CASSSLAEPQETQYF

j_gene: TRBJ2-7
v_gene: TRBV5-5
abundance: few
d_gene: TRBD2
CDR3nt: TGTGCCAGCAGCTCCCCCCTGTTTGGGAGGGTAGGGCAGTACTTC
CDR3aa: CASSSPLFGRVGQYF

j_gene: TRBJ2-1
v_gene: TRBV7-9
abundance: many
d_gene: -
CDR3nt: TGTGCCAGCAGCTTCCCTGAGTGGGGGGAGATATACTACAATGAGCAGTTCTTC
CDR3aa: CASSFPEWGEIYYNEQFF

j_gene: TRBJ1-2
v_gene: TRBV29-1
abundance: -
d_gene: -
CDR3nt: TGCAGCGTCACCTGGGGCACCGACTATGGCTACACCTTC
CDR3aa: CSVTWGTDYGYTF

j_gene: TRBJ2-1
v_gene: TRBV10-2
abundance: -
d_gene: TRBD2
CDR3nt: TGCGCCAGCAGGGGGACGGCGGGAGGAAGAGACAATGAGCAGTTCTTC
CDR3aa: CASRGTAGGRDNEQFF

j_gene: TRBJ2-1
v_gene: TRBV2
abundance: -
d_gene: -
CDR3nt: TGTGCCAGCAGTGGTGGCAGGATAACCAACTACAATGAGCAGTTCTTC
CDR3aa: CASSGGRITNYNEQFF

j_gene: TRBJ2-2
v_gene: TRBV7-7
abundance: many
d_gene: TRBD2
CDR3nt: TGTGCCAGCAGGGGGAATAGCGGGATTAACACCGGGGAGCTGTTTTTT
CDR3aa: CASRGNSGINTGELFF

j_gene: TRBJ2-2
v_gene: TRBV12-3/TRBV12-4
abundance: -
d_gene: TRBD2
CDR3nt: TGTGCCAGCAGTTTATTTAAGGAGCGGGAGGGCACCGGGGAGCTGTTTTTT
CDR3aa: CASSLFKEREGTGELFF

j_gene: TRBJ1-4
v_gene: TRBV15
abundance: few
d_gene: TRBD1
CDR3nt: TGTGCCACCAGGGACAGGGGAAATGAAAAACTGTTTTTT
CDR3aa: CATRDRGNEKLFF

j_gene: TRBJ1-5
v_gene: TRBV5-1
abundance: many
d_gene: -
CDR3nt: TGCGCCAGCAGCTTAGAGGGAACTCAGCCCCAGCATTTT
CDR3aa: CASSLEGTQPQHF

j_gene: TRBJ2-2
v_gene: TRBV4-1
abundance: -
d_gene: -
CDR3nt: TGCGCCAGCAGCATAGGCACGAACACCGGGGAGCTGTTTTTT
CDR3aa: CASSIGTNTGELFF

j_gene: TRBJ1-2
v_gene: TRBV28
abundance: few
d_gene: TRBD1
CDR3nt: TGTGCCAGCAGTTTGATCACCCGACAGGGAAAGAGCTATGGCTACACCTTC
CDR3aa: CASSLITRQGKSYGYTF

j_gene: TRBJ2-1
v_gene: TRBV4-2
abundance: many
d_gene: TRBD2
CDR3nt: TGTGCCAGCAGCACCCTAGCGGGGCTCAATGAGCAGTTCTTC
CDR3aa: CASSTLAGLNEQFF

j_gene: TRBJ2-7
v_gene: TRBV14
abundance: -
d_gene: -
CDR3nt: TGTGCCAGCAGCCAAGATATTGGGGTAACCATCTACGAGCAGTACTTC
CDR3aa: CASSQDIGVTIYEQYF

j_gene: TRBJ1-6
v_gene: TRBV10-1
abundance: -
d_gene: TRBD1
CDR3nt: TGCGCCAGCAGTACCGGGACAGGGGGCCCGAAGGCACCCCTCCACTTT
CDR3aa: CASSTGTGGPKAPLHF

j_gene: TRBJ2-7
v_gene: TRBV4-2
abundance: few
d_gene: TRBD2
CDR3nt: TGTGCCAGCAGCCAGGGCCTAGCGGGAGAGTACGAGCAGTACTTC
CDR3aa: CASSQGLAGEYEQYF

j_gene: TRBJ1-5
v_gene: TRBV6-1
abundance: many
d_gene: TRBD1
CDR3nt: TGTGCCAGCAGCGAACACAGGGGAAGCAATCAGCCCCAGCATTTT
CDR3aa: CASSEHRGSNQPQHF

j_gene: TRBJ2-3
v_gene: TRBV12-3/TRBV12-4
abundance: -
d_gene: -
CDR3nt: TGTGCCAGCAGTTCGGGCTACCCAGATACGCAGTATTTT
CDR3aa: CASSSGYPDTQYF